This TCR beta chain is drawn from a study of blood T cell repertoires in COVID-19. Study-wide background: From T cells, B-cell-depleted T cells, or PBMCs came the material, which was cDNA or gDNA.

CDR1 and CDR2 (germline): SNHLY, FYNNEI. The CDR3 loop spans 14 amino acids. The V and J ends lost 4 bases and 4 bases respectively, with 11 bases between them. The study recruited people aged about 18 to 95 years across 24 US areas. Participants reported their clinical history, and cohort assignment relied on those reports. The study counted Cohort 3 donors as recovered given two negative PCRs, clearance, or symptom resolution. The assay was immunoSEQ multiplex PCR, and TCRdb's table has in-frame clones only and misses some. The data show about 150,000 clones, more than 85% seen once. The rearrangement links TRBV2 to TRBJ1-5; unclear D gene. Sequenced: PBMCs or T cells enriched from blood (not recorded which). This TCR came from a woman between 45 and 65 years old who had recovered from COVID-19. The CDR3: CASSGLGRNQPQHF. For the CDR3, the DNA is TGTGCCAGCAGTGGGTTAGGGAGAAATCAGCCCCAGCATTTT.